This entry features one TCR beta chain sequence. Noted treatment: some 19 received Ad26.COV2.S at low or high dose, single or two shots; about five received placebo; per-sample allocation not given. Samples analyzed were those drawn on day 63 after the first vaccine or placebo injection. The sample is drawn from a study of Ad26.COV2.S vaccination and SARS-CoV-2 variants. Across the study: A COV1001 Ad26.COV2.S trial-arm participant provided the sample. Ad26.COV2.S, an intramuscular injection, was given once or twice 56 days apart.

Some clones are missing from TCRdb's copy, which holds only in-frame ones; the method was immunoSEQ multiplex PCR. The sample carries a few hundred thousand clones, roughly 90% recorded once. The specimen comprised peripheral blood, sampled in a trial of Ad26.COV2.S vaccine versus placebo. The source is a person between 18 and 59 years old who received the Ad26.COV2.S COVID-19 vaccine or a placebo.

CDR3 coding DNA: TGTGCCAGCGAACCGATGGGGCTCCAAGAGACCCAGTACTTC. This gives the protein CASEPMGLQETQYF. V is TRBV18 and J is TRBJ2-5; a possible D gene is TRBD1 (5 bases). Germline V gene lookup returns CDR1 KGHSH and CDR2 LQKENI. V lost 8 bases, J lost 1 base, and 14 bases lay in between. CDR3 length: 14 residues.